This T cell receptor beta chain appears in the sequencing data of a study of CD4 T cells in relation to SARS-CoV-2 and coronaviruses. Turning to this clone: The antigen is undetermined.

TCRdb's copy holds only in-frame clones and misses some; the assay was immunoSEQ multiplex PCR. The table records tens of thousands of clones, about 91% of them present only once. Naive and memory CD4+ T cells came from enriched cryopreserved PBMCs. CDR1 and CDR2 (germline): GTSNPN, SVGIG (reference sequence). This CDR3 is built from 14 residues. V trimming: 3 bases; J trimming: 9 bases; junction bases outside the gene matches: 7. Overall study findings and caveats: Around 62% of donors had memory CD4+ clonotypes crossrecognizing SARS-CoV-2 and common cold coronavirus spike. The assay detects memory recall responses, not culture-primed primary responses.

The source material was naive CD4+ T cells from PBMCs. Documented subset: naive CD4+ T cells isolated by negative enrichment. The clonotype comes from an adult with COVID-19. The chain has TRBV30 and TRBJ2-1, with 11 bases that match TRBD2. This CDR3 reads CAWSGLAGGSEQFF. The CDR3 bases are TGTGCCTGGAGCGGATTAGCGGGGGGGAGTGAGCAGTTCTTC.